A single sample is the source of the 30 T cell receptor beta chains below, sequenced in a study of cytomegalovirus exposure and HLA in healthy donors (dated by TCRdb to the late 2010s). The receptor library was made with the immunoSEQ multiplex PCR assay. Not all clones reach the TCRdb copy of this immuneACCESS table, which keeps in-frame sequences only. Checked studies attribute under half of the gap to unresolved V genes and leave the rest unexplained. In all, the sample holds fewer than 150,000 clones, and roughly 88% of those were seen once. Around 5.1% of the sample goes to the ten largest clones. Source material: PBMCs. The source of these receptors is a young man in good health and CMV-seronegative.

DNA of the CDR3: TGCGCCAGCAGCACGGGACTAGCGGGAGGGCCGGAGACCCAGTACTTC. Translating it yields CASSTGLAGGPETQYF. The V call is TRBV5-1, the J call TRBJ2-5; 16 bases fit TRBD2. Trimming removed 4 bases from V and 5 bases from J; junction bases left unmatched: 5. Germline V CDR1 and CDR2: SGHRS, YFSETQ. The CDR3 has 16 residues.

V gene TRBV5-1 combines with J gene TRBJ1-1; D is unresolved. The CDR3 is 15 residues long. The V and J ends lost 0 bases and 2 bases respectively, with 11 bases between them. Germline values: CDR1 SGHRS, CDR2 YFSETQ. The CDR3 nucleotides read TGCGCCAGCAGCTTGGGGGGAGGACGCAACACTGAAGCTTTCTTT. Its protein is CASSLGGGRNTEAFF.

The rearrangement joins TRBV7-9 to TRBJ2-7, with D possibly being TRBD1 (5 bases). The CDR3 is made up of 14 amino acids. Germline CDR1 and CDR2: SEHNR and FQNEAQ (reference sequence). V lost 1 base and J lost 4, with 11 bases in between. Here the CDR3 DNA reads TGTGCCAGCAGCTTAGAATCAGGGCAGTACGAGCAGTACTTC. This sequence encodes CASSLESGQYEQYF.

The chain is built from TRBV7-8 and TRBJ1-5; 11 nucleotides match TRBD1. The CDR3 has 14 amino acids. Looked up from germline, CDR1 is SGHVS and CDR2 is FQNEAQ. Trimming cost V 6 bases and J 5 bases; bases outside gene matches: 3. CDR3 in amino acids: CASSGTGGYQPQHF. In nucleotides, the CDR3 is TGTGCCAGCAGTGGGACAGGGGGTTATCAGCCCCAGCATTTT. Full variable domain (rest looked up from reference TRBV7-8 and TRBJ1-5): GAGVSQSPRYKVAKRGQDVALRCDPISGHVSLFWYQQALGQGPEFLTYFQNEAQLDKSGLPSDRFFAERPEGSVSTLKIQRTQQEDSAVYLCASSGTGGYQPQHFGDGTRLSIL.

In nucleotides, the CDR3 is TGTGCCAGCAGTTTCAGGGGTGGGGATCAGCCCCAGCATTTT. This encodes CASSFRGGDQPQHF. The rearrangement links TRBV6-6 to TRBJ1-5, with a weak D call TRBD1 (6 bases). CDR3 size: 14 residues. Trimming removed 4 bases at V and 5 bases at J, with 12 bases between. The germline V gene encodes CDR1 MNHNY and CDR2 SVGAGI (reference sequence).

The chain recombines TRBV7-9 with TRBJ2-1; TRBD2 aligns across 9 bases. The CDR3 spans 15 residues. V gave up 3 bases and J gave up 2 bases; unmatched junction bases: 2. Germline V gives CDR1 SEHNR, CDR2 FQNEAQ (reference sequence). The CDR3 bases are TGTGCCAGCAGCTTCGGGACTAGCCCCTACAATGAGCAGTTCTTC. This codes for CASSFGTSPYNEQFF.

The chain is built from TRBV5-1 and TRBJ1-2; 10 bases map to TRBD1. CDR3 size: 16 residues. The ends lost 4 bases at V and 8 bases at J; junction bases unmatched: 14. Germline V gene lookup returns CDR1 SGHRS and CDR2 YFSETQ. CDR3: CASSPEFGTGAEGYTF. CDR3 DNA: TGCGCCAGCAGCCCGGAGTTTGGGACAGGGGCGGAGGGCTACACCTTC.

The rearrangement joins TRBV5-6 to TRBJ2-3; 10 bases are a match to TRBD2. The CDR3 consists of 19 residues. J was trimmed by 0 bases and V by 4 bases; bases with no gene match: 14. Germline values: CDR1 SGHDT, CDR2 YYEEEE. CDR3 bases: TGTGCCAGCAGCCGAGGGGCTAGCGGGGGATACTATAGCACAGATACGCAGTATTTT. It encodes CASSRGASGGYYSTDTQYF.

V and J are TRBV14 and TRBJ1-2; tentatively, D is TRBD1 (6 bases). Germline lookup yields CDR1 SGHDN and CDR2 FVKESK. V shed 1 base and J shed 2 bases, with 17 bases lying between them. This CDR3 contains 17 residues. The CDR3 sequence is CASSQARRGSENYGYTF. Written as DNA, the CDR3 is TGTGCCAGCAGCCAAGCGCGCAGGGGATCTGAAAACTATGGCTACACCTTC.

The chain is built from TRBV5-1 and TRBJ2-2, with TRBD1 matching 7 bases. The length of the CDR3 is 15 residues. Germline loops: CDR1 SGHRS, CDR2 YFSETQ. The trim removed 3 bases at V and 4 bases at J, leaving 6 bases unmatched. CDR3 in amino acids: CASSSRQGTTGELFF. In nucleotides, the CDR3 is TGCGCCAGCAGCTCCAGACAGGGTACCACCGGGGAGCTGTTTTTT. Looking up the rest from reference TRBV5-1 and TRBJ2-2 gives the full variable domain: KAGVTQTPRYLIKTRGQQVTLSCSPISGHRSVSWYQQTPGQGLQFLFEYFSETQRNKGNFPGRFSGRQFSNSRSEMNVSTLELGDSALYLCASSSRQGTTGELFFGEGSRLTVL.

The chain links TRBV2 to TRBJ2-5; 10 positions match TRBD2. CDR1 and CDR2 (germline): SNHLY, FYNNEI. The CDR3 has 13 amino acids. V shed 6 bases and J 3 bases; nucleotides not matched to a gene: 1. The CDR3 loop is CASRLAGEETQYF. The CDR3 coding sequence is TGTGCCAGCAGGCTAGCGGGGGAAGAGACCCAGTACTTC.

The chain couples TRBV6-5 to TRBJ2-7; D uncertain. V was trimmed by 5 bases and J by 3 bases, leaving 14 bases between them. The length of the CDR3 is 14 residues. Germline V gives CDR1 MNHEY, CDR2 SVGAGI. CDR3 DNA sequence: TGTGCCAGCAGTGATACAGCTCCTCTCTACGAGCAGTACTTC. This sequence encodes CASSDTAPLYEQYF.

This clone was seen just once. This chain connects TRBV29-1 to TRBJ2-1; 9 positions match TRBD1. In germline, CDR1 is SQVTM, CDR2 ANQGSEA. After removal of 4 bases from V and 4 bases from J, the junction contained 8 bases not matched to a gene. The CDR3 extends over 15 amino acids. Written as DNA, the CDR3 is TGCAGCGTTGGAGCCGGGACAGGGATATACAATGAGCAGTTCTTC. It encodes CSVGAGTGIYNEQFF.

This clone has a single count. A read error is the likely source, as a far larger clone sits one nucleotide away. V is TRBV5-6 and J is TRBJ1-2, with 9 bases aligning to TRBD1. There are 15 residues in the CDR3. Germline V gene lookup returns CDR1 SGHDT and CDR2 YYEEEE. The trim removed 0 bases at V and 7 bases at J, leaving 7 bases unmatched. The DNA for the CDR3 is TGTGCCAGCAGCTTGGAAGGGGACAGGGTTGGTGGCTACACCTTC. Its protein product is CASSLEGDRVGGYTF.

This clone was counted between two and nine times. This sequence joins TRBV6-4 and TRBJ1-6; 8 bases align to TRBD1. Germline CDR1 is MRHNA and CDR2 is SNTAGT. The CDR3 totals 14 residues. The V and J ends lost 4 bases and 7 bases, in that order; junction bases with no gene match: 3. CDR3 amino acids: CASSAQGENSPLHF. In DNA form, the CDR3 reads TGTGCCAGCAGTGCACAGGGGGAGAATTCACCCCTCCACTTT.

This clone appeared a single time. The CDR3 DNA sequence: TGTGCTAGTGGTTTGGTGACAGGGGACCTTAACTATGGCTACACCTTC. As protein: CASGLVTGDLNYGYTF. V and J are TRBV12-5 and TRBJ1-2; TRBD1 matches 8 bases. This CDR3 spans 16 amino acids. The J segment lost 1 base and the V segment lost 0 bases, leaving 4 bases of the junction unmatched. The germline gives CDR1 LGHNT, CDR2 FRNRAP.

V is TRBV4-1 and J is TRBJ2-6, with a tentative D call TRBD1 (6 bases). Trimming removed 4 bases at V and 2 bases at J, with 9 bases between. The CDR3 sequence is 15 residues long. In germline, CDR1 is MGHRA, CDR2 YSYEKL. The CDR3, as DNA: TGCGCCAGCAGCCCCTACAGGGCTGGGGCCAACGTCCTGACTTTC. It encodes CASSPYRAGANVLTF.

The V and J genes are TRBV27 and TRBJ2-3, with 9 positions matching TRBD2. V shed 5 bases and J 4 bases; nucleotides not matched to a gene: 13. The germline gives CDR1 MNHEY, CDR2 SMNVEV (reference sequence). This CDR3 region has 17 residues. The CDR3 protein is CASSPPRGGGVSDTQYF. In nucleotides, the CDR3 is TGTGCCAGCAGTCCCCCGCGCGGGGGGGGCGTGTCAGATACGCAGTATTTT.

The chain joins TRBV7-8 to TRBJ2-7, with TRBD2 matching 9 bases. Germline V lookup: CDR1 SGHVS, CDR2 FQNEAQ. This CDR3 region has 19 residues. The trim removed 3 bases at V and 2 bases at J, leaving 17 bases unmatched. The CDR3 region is CASSFPRGGQGRTTYEQYF. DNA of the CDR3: TGTGCCAGCAGCTTTCCGCGGGGGGGGCAGGGCCGAACGACCTACGAGCAGTACTTC.

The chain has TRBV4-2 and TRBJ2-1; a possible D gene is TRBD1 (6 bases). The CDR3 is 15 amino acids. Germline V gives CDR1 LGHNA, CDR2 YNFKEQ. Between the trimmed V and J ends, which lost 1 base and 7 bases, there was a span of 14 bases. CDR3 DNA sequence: TGTGCCAGCAGCCAAGCAGGGGTTGGGCGGAATGAGCAGTTCTTC. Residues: CASSQAGVGRNEQFF.

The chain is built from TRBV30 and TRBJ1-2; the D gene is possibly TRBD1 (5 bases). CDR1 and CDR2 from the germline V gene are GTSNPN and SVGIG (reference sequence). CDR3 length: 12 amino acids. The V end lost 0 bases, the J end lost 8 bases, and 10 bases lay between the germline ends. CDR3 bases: TGTGCCTGGAGTGTACGGGGGAAAGGCTACACCTTC. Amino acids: CAWSVRGKGYTF.

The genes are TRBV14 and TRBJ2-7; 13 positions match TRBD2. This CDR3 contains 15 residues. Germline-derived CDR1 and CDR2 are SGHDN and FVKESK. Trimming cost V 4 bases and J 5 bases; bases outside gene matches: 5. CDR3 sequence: CASSRGTSGKNEQYF. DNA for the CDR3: TGTGCCAGCAGCCGAGGGACTAGCGGGAAGAACGAGCAGTACTTC.

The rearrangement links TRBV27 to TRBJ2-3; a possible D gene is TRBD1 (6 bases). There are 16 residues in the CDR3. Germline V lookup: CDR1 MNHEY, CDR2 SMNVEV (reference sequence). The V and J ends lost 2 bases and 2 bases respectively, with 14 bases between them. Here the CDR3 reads CASSLRAGVDTDTQYF. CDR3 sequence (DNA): TGTGCCAGCAGTTTAAGGGCAGGGGTCGACACAGATACGCAGTATTTT.

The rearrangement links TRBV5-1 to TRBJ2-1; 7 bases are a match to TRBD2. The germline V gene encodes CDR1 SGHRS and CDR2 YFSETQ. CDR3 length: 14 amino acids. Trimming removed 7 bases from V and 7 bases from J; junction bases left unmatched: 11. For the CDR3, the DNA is TGCGCCAGCTCCGATTTCGCGGGAGAGAATGAGCAGTTCTTC. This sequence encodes CASSDFAGENEQFF. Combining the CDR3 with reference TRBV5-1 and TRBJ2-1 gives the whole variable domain KAGVTQTPRYLIKTRGQQVTLSCSPISGHRSVSWYQQTPGQGLQFLFEYFSETQRNKGNFPGRFSGRQFSNSRSEMNVSTLELGDSALYLCASSDFAGENEQFFGPGTRLTVL.

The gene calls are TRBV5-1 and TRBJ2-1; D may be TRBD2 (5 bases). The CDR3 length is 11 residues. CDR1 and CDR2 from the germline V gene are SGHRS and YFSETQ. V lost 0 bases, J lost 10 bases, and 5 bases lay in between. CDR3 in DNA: TGCGCCAGCAGCTTGGCGGGGGAGCAGTTCTTC. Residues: CASSLAGEQFF.

The CDR3 loop is CASSPPGRVDSGEKLFF. DNA for the CDR3: TGTGCCAGCTCACCACCTGGCAGGGTGGATAGCGGTGAAAAACTGTTTTTT. The chain uses TRBV18 and TRBJ1-4; D might be TRBD1 (5 bases). CDR3 size: 17 residues. CDR1 and CDR2 from the germline V gene are KGHSH and LQKENI. Trimming left V 0 bases short and J 7 bases short, with 18 bases between.

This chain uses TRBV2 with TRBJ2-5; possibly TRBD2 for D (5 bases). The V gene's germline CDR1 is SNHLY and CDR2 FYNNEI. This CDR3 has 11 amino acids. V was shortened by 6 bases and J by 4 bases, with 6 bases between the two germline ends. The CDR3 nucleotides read TGTGCCAGCAGGGCGGGAGAGACCCAGTACTTC. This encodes CASRAGETQYF.

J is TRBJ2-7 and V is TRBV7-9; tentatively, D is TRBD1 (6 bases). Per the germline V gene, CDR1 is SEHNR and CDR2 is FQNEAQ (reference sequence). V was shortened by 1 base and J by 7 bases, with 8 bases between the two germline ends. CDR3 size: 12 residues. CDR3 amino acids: CASSLERGEQYF. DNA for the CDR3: TGTGCCAGCAGCTTAGAGAGGGGGGAGCAGTACTTC.

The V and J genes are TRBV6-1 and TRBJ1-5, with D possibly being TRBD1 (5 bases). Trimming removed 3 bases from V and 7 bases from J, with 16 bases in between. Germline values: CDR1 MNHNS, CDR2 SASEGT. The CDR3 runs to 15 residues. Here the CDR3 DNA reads TGTGCCAGCAGTGACTCAGGCAGGGCGGGGCAGCCCCAGCATTTT. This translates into CASSDSGRAGQPQHF.

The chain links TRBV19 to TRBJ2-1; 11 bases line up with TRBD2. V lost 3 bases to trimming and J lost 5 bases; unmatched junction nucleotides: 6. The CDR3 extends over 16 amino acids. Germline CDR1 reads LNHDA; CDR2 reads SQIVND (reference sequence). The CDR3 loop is CASSMKLAGDDNEQFF. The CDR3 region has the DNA TGTGCCAGTAGTATGAAACTAGCGGGGGACGACAATGAGCAGTTCTTC.